This paragraph reports one T cell receptor beta chain. Antigen: not known. The same CDR3 arises from other DNA sequences in this sample as well. This entry belongs to a study of shared clonotypes between healthy human individuals. Study findings and constraints: It was observed that approximately 5% of naive CD4 clonotypes were shared across a few donors.

This CDR3 is 15 amino acids long. J was trimmed by 2 bases and V by 0 bases; bases with no gene match: 2. CDR1 MGHRA and CDR2 YSYEKL come from the germline V gene. Naive CD8 cells comprised CD45RO-negative, CCR7-positively selected cells, excluding terminally differentiated effector memory CD45RA+ cells. Genomic DNA from each subset was divided evenly over several immunoSEQ plates. Sequencing used immunoSEQ multiplex PCR; TCRdb keeps in-frame clones, though not all of them. This table holds nearly 2 million clones, just under 95% found once. The chain links TRBV4-1 to TRBJ1-2, with 8 nucleotides matching TRBD1. The sequenced sample was naive CD8+ T cells sorted from blood. This TCR was sampled from a man younger than 30 in good health. The CDR3 is CASSQDGTGNYGYTF. Here the CDR3 DNA reads TGCGCCAGCAGCCAAGACGGGACAGGCAACTATGGCTACACCTTC.